This is a list of T cell receptor beta chains from one sample in a study of radiotherapy plus CTLA-4 blockade in lung cancer. Assay: immunoSEQ multiplex PCR; the TCRdb copy retains only in-frame clones and omits some. The table records 50,000 or so clones, roughly 84% of them present only once. This specimen consisted of peripheral blood, obtained from a patient treated with radiotherapy plus ipilimumab. The receptor set was obtained from a human donor with non-small cell lung cancer who had a partial response to radiotherapy plus ipilimumab. Both conserved end residues are part of each CDR3. Each record gives: J gene, D gene, V gene, clone size, CDR3 protein, CDR3 DNA. A D gene is named only where the DNA matches it firmly. Where a row states a size, it is once, few, many or the class of an expanded clone; other rows omit it.

j_call: TRBJ1-6
d_call: -
v_call: TRBV27
clone_size: -
cdr3_aa: CASSFGSGYNSPLHF
cdr3_nt: TGTGCCAGCAGTTTCGGTAGCGGTTATAATTCACCCCTCCACTTT

j_call: TRBJ2-3
d_call: TRBD1
v_call: TRBV19
clone_size: -
cdr3_aa: CASSIGRGQADTQYF
cdr3_nt: TGTGCCAGTAGTATAGGCAGGGGGCAGGCAGATACGCAGTATTTT

j_call: TRBJ1-2
d_call: TRBD1
v_call: TRBV14
clone_size: -
cdr3_aa: CASSPQTGRGRYGYTF
cdr3_nt: TGTGCCAGCAGCCCTCAAACGGGCAGGGGGCGTTATGGCTACACCTTC

j_call: TRBJ1-1
d_call: TRBD1
v_call: TRBV5-1
clone_size: -
cdr3_aa: CASSFAGGLF
cdr3_nt: TGCGCCAGCAGCTTTGCAGGGGGGCTCTTT

j_call: TRBJ2-1
d_call: TRBD1
v_call: TRBV2
clone_size: once
cdr3_aa: CASSRDRVASNEQFF
cdr3_nt: TGTGCCAGCAGCCGGGACAGGGTGGCGTCCAATGAGCAGTTCTTC

j_call: TRBJ1-6
d_call: -
v_call: TRBV6-5
clone_size: -
cdr3_aa: CASSSRYNSPLHF
cdr3_nt: TGTGCCAGCAGTTCCCGCTATAATTCACCCCTCCACTTT

j_call: TRBJ2-1
d_call: -
v_call: TRBV6-5
clone_size: -
cdr3_aa: CASRQGNEQFF
cdr3_nt: TGTGCCAGCAGGCAGGGAAATGAGCAGTTCTTC

j_call: TRBJ1-1
d_call: TRBD1
v_call: TRBV19
clone_size: few
cdr3_aa: CASSARKGARAEAFF
cdr3_nt: TGTGCCAGTAGTGCCAGAAAGGGGGCGCGGGCTGAAGCTTTCTTT

j_call: TRBJ1-4
d_call: TRBD1
v_call: TRBV9
clone_size: -
cdr3_aa: CASSVDGTGFEKLFF
cdr3_nt: TGTGCCAGCAGCGTAGATGGGACAGGGTTCGAAAAACTGTTTTTT

j_call: TRBJ2-1
d_call: -
v_call: TRBV5-4
clone_size: -
cdr3_aa: CASSSGSRGKNEQFF
cdr3_nt: TGTGCCAGCAGCTCGGGGTCCAGGGGTAAAAATGAGCAGTTCTTC

j_call: TRBJ2-1
d_call: TRBD2
v_call: TRBV7-3
clone_size: -
cdr3_aa: CASSSGLADYNEQFF
cdr3_nt: TGTGCCAGCAGCTCCGGACTAGCGGACTACAATGAGCAGTTCTTC

j_call: TRBJ2-5
d_call: -
v_call: TRBV27
clone_size: -
cdr3_aa: CASSLMAVQETQYF
cdr3_nt: TGTGCCAGCAGTTTAATGGCAGTTCAAGAGACCCAGTACTTC

j_call: TRBJ1-5
d_call: -
v_call: TRBV18
clone_size: -
cdr3_aa: CASSPGGGSEQPQHF
cdr3_nt: TGTGCCAGCTCACCGGGAGGGGGGTCGGAGCAGCCCCAGCATTTT

j_call: TRBJ2-7
d_call: TRBD1
v_call: TRBV5-3
clone_size: -
cdr3_aa: CARSFSQGAYEQYF
cdr3_nt: TGTGCCAGAAGCTTCTCCCAGGGGGCCTACGAGCAGTACTTC

j_call: TRBJ1-2
d_call: -
v_call: TRBV7-9
clone_size: -
cdr3_aa: CASSQGQFLYGYTF
cdr3_nt: TGTGCCAGCAGCCAGGGGCAGTTTTTATATGGCTACACCTTC

j_call: TRBJ2-7
d_call: TRBD1
v_call: TRBV28
clone_size: -
cdr3_aa: CASRTGQGILYEQYF
cdr3_nt: TGTGCCAGCAGGACAGGACAGGGGATCCTCTACGAGCAGTACTTC